This T cell receptor beta chain was documented in a study of cytomegalovirus exposure and HLA in healthy donors. Study findings and constraints: The study dropped some indistinguishable V segments, TRBV6-2 and TRBV6-3 among them.

This CDR3 spans 13 amino acids. CDR1 is SGHRS and CDR2 is YFSETQ in the germline V gene. Trimming left V 7 bases short and J 3 bases short, with 10 bases between. Of note for this clone: The target antigen is unknown.

Researchers ran the PCR with 60 Vbeta and 13 Jbeta primers. Data came from immunoSEQ multiplex PCR; TCRdb stores just in-frame clones and leaves some out. The table records about 150,000 clones, 73% of them present only once. The rearrangement links TRBV5-1 to TRBJ2-2; D possibly corresponds to TRBD1 (6 bases). The source of this sequence is a woman aged 18-29 years in good health and CMV-seronegative. Source material: PBMCs. The CDR3 loop reads CASSGVDTGELFF. CDR3 nucleotides: TGCGCCAGCTCAGGGGTGGACACCGGGGAGCTGTTTTTT.